The rows below give T cell receptor beta chains drawn from one sample of a study of beta chain features in type 1 diabetes. Libraries were prepared by immunoSEQ multiplex PCR; TCRdb keeps only in-frame clonotypes and omits some of them. The table has hundreds of thousands of clones, 13% to 15% seen once; the top ten hold approximately 0.015%. Sequenced sample: naive CD4+ T cells from blood. The receptors stem from a man aged 25-45 years with type 1 diabetes. Each CDR3 is given with its conserved first and last residue. D genes are given only for firm matches. Clone sizes are given selectively: once, few, many, or a class where the clone is expanded.

j_call v_call cdr3_length d_call clone_size cdr3_aa cdr3_nt
TRBJ2-7 TRBV18 14 TRBD1 once CASSAGTEVSEQYF TGTGCCAGCTCGGCCGGGACAGAGGTTAGCGAGCAGTACTTC
TRBJ1-1 TRBV6-6 13 TRBD1 few CASRGQLSTEAFF TGTGCCAGCAGGGGACAGTTGAGCACTGAAGCTTTCTTT
TRBJ1-5 TRBV7-9 16 - - CASSLGSLYSNQPQHF TGTGCCAGCAGCTTAGGGAGCCTTTATAGCAATCAGCCCCAGCATTTT
TRBJ2-7 TRBV28 14 - - CASSFRIREAEQYF TGTGCCAGCAGTTTTCGGATTCGAGAGGCCGAGCAGTACTTC
TRBJ1-1 TRBV25-1 13 - few CASNKQGATEAFF TGTGCCAGCAATAAACAGGGTGCCACTGAAGCTTTCTTT
TRBJ2-5 TRBV30 12 TRBD1 few CAWLAGGRTQYF TGTGCCTGGTTAGCAGGGGGACGGACCCAGTACTTC
TRBJ1-3 TRBV4-1 13 - few CASSQGPGNTIYF TGCGCCAGCAGCCAGGGGCCTGGAAACACCATATATTTT
TRBJ2-6 TRBV15 16 - few CATSRDRWAGANVLTF TGTGCCACCAGCAGAGACAGGTGGGCTGGGGCCAACGTCCTGACTTTC
TRBJ2-5 TRBV28 15 TRBD1 - CASSSATGAGETQYF TGTGCCAGCAGTTCGGCGACAGGGGCTGGTGAGACCCAGTACTTC
TRBJ1-3 TRBV2 14 - once CASSAAVSGNTIYF TGTGCCAGCAGCGCGGCAGTGAGCGGAAACACCATATATTTT
TRBJ2-4 TRBV28 16 TRBD1 few CASSPDRGRGENIQYF TGTGCCAGCAGCCCAGACAGGGGGCGAGGAGAAAACATTCAGTACTTC
TRBJ1-5 TRBV27 13 - - CASSFRGNQPQHF TGTGCCAGCAGTTTTCGCGGCAATCAGCCCCAGCATTTT
TRBJ2-5 TRBV7-2 14 TRBD1 - CASSSRQGLETQYF TGTGCCAGCAGCTCAAGACAGGGGCTAGAGACCCAGTACTTC
TRBJ2-5 TRBV28 15 - few CASRLRYGFQETQYF TGTGCCAGCAGGCTGAGGTACGGGTTTCAAGAGACCCAGTACTTC
TRBJ2-3 TRBV7-3 14 - few CASSLRGGSDTQYF TGTGCCAGCAGCTTAAGGGGGGGCTCAGATACGCAGTATTTT
TRBJ1-1 TRBV28 14 TRBD1 - CASSFLRGLTEAFF TGTGCCAGCAGTTTCCTAAGGGGGCTCACTGAAGCTTTCTTT
TRBJ2-1 TRBV28 16 TRBD2 - CASSSILAVTYNEQFF TGTGCCAGCAGTTCCATACTAGCGGTGACCTACAATGAGCAGTTCTTC